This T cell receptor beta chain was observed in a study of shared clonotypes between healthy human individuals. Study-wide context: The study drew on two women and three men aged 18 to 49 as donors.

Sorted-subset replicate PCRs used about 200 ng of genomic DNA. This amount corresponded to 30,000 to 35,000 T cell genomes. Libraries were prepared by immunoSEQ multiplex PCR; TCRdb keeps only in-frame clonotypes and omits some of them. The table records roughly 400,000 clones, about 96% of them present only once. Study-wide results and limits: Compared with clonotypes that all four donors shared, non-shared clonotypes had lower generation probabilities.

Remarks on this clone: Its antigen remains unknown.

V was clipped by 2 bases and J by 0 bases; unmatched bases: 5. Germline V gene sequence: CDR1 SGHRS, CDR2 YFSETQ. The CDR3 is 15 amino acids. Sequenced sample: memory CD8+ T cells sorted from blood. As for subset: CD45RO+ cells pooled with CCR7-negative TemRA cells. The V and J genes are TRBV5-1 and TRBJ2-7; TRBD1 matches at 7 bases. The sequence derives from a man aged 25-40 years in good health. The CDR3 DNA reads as TGCGCCAGCAGCTTACCGGACAGGAACTCCTACGAGCAGTACTTC. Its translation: CASSLPDRNSYEQYF.